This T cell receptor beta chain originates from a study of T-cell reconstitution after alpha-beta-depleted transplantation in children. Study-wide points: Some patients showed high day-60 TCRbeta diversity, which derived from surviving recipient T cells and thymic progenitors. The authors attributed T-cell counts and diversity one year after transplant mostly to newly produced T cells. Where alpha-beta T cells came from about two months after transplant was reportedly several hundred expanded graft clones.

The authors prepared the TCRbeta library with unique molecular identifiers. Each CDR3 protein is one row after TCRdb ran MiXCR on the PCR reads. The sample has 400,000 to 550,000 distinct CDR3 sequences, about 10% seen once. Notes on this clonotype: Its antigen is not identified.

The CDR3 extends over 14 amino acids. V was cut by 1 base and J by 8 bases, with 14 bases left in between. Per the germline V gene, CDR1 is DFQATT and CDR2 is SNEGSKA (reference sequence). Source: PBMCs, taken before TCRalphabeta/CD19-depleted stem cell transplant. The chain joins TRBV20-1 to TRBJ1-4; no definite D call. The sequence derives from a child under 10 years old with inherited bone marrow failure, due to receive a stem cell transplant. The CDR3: CSARVASRSEKLFF. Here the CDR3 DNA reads TGCAGTGCTAGAGTCGCTTCTAGGTCCGAAAAACTGTTTTTT.